Below are 14 T cell receptor beta chains sequenced from a single sample in a study of blood T cell repertoires in COVID-19. Repertoires were generated with immunoSEQ multiplex PCR, while TCRdb's copy carries only in-frame clones and drops some. This table has roughly 280,000 clones, about nine tenths appearing once. The sample consisted of peripheral blood. The receptors derive from a man aged 45-60 years with acute or convalescent COVID-19.

V is TRBV10-3 and J is TRBJ1-1; D is ambiguous. The V gene lost 3 bases and the J gene lost 1 base, with 12 bases spanning the gap. Germline-derived CDR1 and CDR2 are ENHRY and SYGVKD. This CDR3 is built from 15 residues. The CDR3 sequence is CAISDKVQQNTEAFF. In nucleotides, the CDR3 is TGTGCCATCAGTGACAAAGTACAGCAGAACACTGAAGCTTTCTTT.

The chain is built from TRBV3-1 (or the pseudogene TRBV3-2) and TRBJ2-3, with 8 bases aligning to TRBD1. Trimming at V came to 1 base and at J to 2 bases, leaving 8 bases not matched to a gene. CDR1 and CDR2 (germline): LGHDT, YNNKEL (reference sequence). This CDR3 region has 17 residues. The CDR3 spells CASSQALRTGHTDTQYF. The CDR3 DNA sequence: TGTGCCAGCAGCCAAGCACTCCGGACAGGGCACACAGATACGCAGTATTTT.

V is TRBV3-1 (or the pseudogene TRBV3-2) and J is TRBJ2-3; unclear D gene. Germline V gene lookup returns CDR1 LGHDT and CDR2 YNNKEL (reference sequence). V shed 1 base and J shed 6 bases, with 8 bases lying between them. CDR3 length equals 13 residues. Here the CDR3 DNA reads TGTGCCAGCAGCCAAGTCGATGCGGATACGCAGTATTTT. This translates into CASSQVDADTQYF.

The rearrangement links TRBV2 to TRBJ1-2; D gene uncertain. Germline assignment: CDR1 SNHLY and CDR2 FYNNEI. The CDR3 loop spans 15 amino acids. The germline V and J ends were trimmed by 1 base and 0 bases, with 9 bases remaining between them. In nucleotides, the CDR3 is TGTGCCAGCAGTGAAGTTGGGAGGGCTAACTATGGCTACACCTTC. The encoded protein is CASSEVGRANYGYTF.

V is TRBV6-1 and J is TRBJ2-5; D unresolved. The length of the CDR3 is 13 residues. CDR1 is MNHNS, CDR2 SASEGT, per germline. Trimming left V 3 bases short and J 1 base short, with 6 bases between. CDR3 sequence reads: CASSDSVQETQYF. The CDR3 DNA reads as TGTGCCAGCAGTGATTCTGTCCAAGAGACCCAGTACTTC.

A remark on this clone: Different DNA sequences within this sample yield the same CDR3. CDR3 DNA sequence: TGTGCCAGAAGCACAACCCTCCCACAGGGGGGCAATCAGCCCCAGCATTTT. Its translation: CARSTTLPQGGNQPQHF. V and J are TRBV5-3 and TRBJ1-5; 8 bases match TRBD1. TRBV5-3 is reported as an ORF; its role is uncertain. J gave up 2 bases and V 4 bases, and 11 bases lay outside the gene matches. This CDR3 contains 17 residues.

This chain uses TRBV6-6 with TRBJ2-1; TRBD1 agrees at 7 bases. This CDR3 is built from 16 residues. Trimming at V came to 4 bases and at J to 0 bases, leaving 6 bases not matched to a gene. Germline V gives CDR1 MNHNY, CDR2 SVGAGI (reference sequence). The CDR3 region has the DNA TGTGCCAGCAGTTCCCGACAGGGCGTCTCCTACAATGAGCAGTTCTTC. Encoded protein: CASSSRQGVSYNEQFF.

The chain employs TRBV2 and TRBJ2-1; maybe TRBD2 (6 bases). Trimming removed 3 bases at V and 8 bases at J, with 8 bases between. The CDR3 has 12 amino acids. Germline lookup yields CDR1 SNHLY and CDR2 FYNNEI. The DNA for the CDR3 is TGTGCCAGCAGTGATGGGGGGTATGAGCAGTTCTTC. This translates into CASSDGGYEQFF.

This chain connects TRBV4-2 to TRBJ2-2; 11 nucleotides agree with TRBD2. Germline V lookup: CDR1 LGHNA, CDR2 YNFKEQ. V lost 2 bases to trimming and J lost 3 bases; unmatched junction nucleotides: 8. The CDR3 contains 18 residues. This CDR3 reads CASSQIFLAGGHTGELFF. CDR3 sequence (DNA): TGTGCCAGCAGCCAAATTTTTCTAGCGGGGGGACACACCGGGGAGCTGTTTTTT.

In DNA form, the CDR3 reads TGTGCCAGCAGCAGGACAGGGGGCGTCTCCGGGGATGAAGCTTTCTTT. This codes for CASSRTGGVSGDEAFF. J is TRBJ1-1 and V is TRBV9, with TRBD1 identical over 11 bases. The CDR3 consists of 16 residues. Looked up from germline, CDR1 is SGDLS and CDR2 is YYNGEE. The junction had 12 bases not matched to a gene; V was cut back by 4 bases and J by 7 bases.

The V and J genes are TRBV27 and TRBJ1-4; D is uncertain. The germline V and J ends were trimmed by 5 bases and 7 bases, with 11 bases remaining between them. The CDR3 is 13 amino acids. The germline V gene encodes CDR1 MNHEY and CDR2 SMNVEV (reference sequence). CDR3 in amino acids: CASSRVQREKLFF. CDR3 nucleotides: TGTGCCAGCAGTCGGGTACAACGTGAAAAACTGTTTTTT.

J is TRBJ2-1 and V is TRBV27; D possibly corresponds to TRBD2 (5 bases). This CDR3 contains 12 residues. CDR1 and CDR2 (germline): MNHEY, SMNVEV (reference sequence). The V and J ends lost 7 bases and 7 bases respectively, with 11 bases between them. CDR3 region: CASIGPGNEQFF. DNA of the CDR3: TGTGCCAGCATTGGGCCGGGGAATGAGCAGTTCTTC.

The genes are TRBV10-3 and TRBJ1-1, with D tentatively TRBD1 (6 bases). The CDR3 loop spans 16 amino acids. V was clipped by 1 base and J by 0 bases, with 12 bases between them. Germline V gene sequence: CDR1 ENHRY, CDR2 SYGVKD. CDR3 in DNA: TGTGCCATCAGTGAGTATCTCGGGACACTGAACACTGAAGCTTTCTTT. As protein: CAISEYLGTLNTEAFF.

The CDR3 bases are TGTGCCTGGAGTAGGACAGGAAAATACTATGGCTACACCTTC. Translated, it gives CAWSRTGKYYGYTF. This rearrangement joins TRBV30 to TRBJ1-2, with 7 bases lining up with TRBD1. With 2 bases clipped from V and 3 bases from J, the junction kept 6 bases outside the gene matches. This CDR3 comprises 14 residues. Per germline, CDR1 GTSNPN and CDR2 SVGIG (reference sequence).